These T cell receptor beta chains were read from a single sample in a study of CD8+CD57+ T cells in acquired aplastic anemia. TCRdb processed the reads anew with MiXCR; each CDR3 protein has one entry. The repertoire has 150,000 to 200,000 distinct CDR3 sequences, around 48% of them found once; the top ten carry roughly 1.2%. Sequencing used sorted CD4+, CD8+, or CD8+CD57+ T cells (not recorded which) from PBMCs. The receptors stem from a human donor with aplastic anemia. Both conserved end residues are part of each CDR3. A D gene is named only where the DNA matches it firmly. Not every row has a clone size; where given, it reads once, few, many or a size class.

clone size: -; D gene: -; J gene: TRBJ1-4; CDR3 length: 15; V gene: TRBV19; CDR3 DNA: TGTGCCAGTAGTCAAGGCAGGTCACCGGGTGAAAAACTGTTTTTT; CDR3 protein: CASSQGRSPGEKLFF
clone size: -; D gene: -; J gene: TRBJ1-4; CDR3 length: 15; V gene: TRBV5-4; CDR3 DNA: TGTGCCAGCAGCACAGAATCACAGGGTAACGAAAAACTGTTTTTT; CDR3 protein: CASSTESQGNEKLFF
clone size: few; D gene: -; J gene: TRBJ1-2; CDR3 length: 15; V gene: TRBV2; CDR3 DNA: TGTGCCAGCAGTGCTGACCCAGGGGTGGACGATGGCTACACCTTC; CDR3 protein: CASSADPGVDDGYTF
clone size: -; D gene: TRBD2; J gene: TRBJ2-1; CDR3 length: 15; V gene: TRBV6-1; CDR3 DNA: TGTGCCAGCAGTGAAGCCCCGGGGGGTTACAATGAGCAGTTCTTC; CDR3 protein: CASSEAPGGYNEQFF
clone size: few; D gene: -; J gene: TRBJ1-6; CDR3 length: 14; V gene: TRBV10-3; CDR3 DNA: TGTGCCATCAGTGACCCGACAGGCCAGTCACCCCTCCACTTT; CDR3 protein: CAISDPTGQSPLHF
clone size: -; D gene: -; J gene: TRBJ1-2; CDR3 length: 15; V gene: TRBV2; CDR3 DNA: TGTGCCAGCAGTGGTGCGGCAGGGGATCCCTATGGCTACACCTTC; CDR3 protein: CASSGAAGDPYGYTF
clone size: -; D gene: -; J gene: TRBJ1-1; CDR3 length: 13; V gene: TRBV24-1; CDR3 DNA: TGTGCCACCAGGGGGGATTTGAACACTGAAGCTTTCTTT; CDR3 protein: CATRGDLNTEAFF
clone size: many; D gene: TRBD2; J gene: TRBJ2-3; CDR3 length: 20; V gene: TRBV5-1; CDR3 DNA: TGCGCCAGCAGCTTGGGGCAGGGACTAGCGGGGGGATCTAGCACAGATACGCAGTATTTT; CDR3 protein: CASSLGQGLAGGSSTDTQYF
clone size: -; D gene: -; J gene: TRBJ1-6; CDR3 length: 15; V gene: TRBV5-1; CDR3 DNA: TGCGCCAGCAGCTCGGTCGGAGGGGAGAACTCGCCCCTCCACTTT; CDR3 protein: CASSSVGGENSPLHF
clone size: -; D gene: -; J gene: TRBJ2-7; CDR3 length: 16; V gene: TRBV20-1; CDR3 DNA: TGCAGTGCCACCAGCCCTTTAGCCGGGACCCCCTACGAGCAGTACTTC; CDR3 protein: CSATSPLAGTPYEQYF
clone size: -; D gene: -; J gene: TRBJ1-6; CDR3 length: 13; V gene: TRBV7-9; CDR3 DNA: TGTGCCAGCAGGAGGGGGGCTGGATCACCCCTCCACTTT; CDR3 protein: CASRRGAGSPLHF
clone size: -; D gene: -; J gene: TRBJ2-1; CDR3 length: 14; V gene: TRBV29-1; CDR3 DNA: TGCAGCGTAGACACCGAGGGGACGTACAATGAGCAGTTCTTC; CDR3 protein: CSVDTEGTYNEQFF
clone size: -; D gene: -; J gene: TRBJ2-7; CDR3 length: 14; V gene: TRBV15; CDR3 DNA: TGTGCCACCAGCAGGAGGGGCCGCCTTGGCGAGCAGTACTTC; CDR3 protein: CATSRRGRLGEQYF
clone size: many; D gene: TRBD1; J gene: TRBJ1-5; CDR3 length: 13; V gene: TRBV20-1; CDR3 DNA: TGCAGTGCTAGTGCAGGGGGAGGTCAGCCCCAGCATTTT; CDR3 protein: CSASAGGGQPQHF
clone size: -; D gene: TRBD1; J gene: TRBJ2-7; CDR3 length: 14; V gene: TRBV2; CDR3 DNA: TGTGCCAGCAGTGAAGTGGGACAGGGAGCCGAGCAGTACTTC; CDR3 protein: CASSEVGQGAEQYF
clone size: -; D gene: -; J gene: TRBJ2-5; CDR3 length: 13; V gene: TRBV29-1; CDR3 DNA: TGCAGCGTTGCAGGACTAAACCAAGAGACCCAGTACTTC; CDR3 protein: CSVAGLNQETQYF
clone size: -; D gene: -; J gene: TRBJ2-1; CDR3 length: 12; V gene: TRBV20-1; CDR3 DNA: TGCAGTGCTAGAAGAGCAGAAAATGAGCAGTTCTTC; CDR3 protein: CSARRAENEQFF